One T cell receptor (beta chain) is described in this entry. As yet, its antigen is unknown. The CDR3 consists of 13 residues. The record originates from a study of cytomegalovirus exposure and HLA in healthy donors. Background on the study: Genotyping showed about 80% of 398 donors falling in the Caucasian-associated ancestry cluster. Notes on the study in general: Researchers catalogued approximately 170 TCR beta chains as cytomegalovirus-associated. The study carried out a later analysis of TCR beta sequences. It associated under 20,000 of them with specific HLA alleles at a false discovery rate of 0.05.

The PCR made use of 60 Vbeta and 13 Jbeta primers. Study processing details: Some 11 million shared chains were among the approximately 80 million unique TCR beta chains that a later analysis counted. Profiling relied on immunoSEQ multiplex PCR, and the TCRdb table lists in-frame clones only, not all of them. That table is the source of V, J and clone size, and D and trimming were worked out from the DNA. The data show 150,000 to 200,000 clones, with 75% seen just once and around 3% held by the top ten. V gene TRBV12-2 combines with J gene TRBJ2-1; TRBD2 was called by the table and not checked on the DNA. TRBV12-2 is recorded as a pseudogene. The sequence was obtained from a woman aged 45-65 years in good health and CMV-seropositive. Material for sequencing was PBMCs. The CDR3 spells CASLLAGDNEQFF. The CDR3 DNA is TGTGCAAGCCTTCTAGCGGGGGATAATGAGCAGTTCTTC.